This TCR beta chain came from a study of vaccination effects on CD4 cells after COVID-19. Looking at the study overall: IL-2 at 9.5 to 10 IU/ml and peptides at about 9.2 ug/ml were added to cultured PBMC, about 1.8 million per well.

It was after more than 8 days of culture that CD4+ T cells were isolated. Both day 3 and day 7 saw half the medium replaced with IL-2 medium. Study-level results: Convalescent patients were scarce in the study, and it lacked early post-infection timepoints. Clones of infection and vaccine origin contracted markedly late after vaccination.

Using immunoSEQ multiplex PCR, the repertoire was profiled, and TCRdb retains in-frame clones only, with some absent. The table shows 20,000 to 25,000 clones, with 65% to 80% occurring only once. This CDR3 has 17 amino acids. J gave up 7 bases and V 5 bases, and 17 bases lay outside the gene matches. Germline assignment: CDR1 SGHTA and CDR2 FQGNSA. A remark on this clone: The antigen is not known.

This sequence originates from a human donor who received a COVID-19 vaccine. The sequencing here drew on CD4+ T cells from PBMCs cultured without peptide, taken before COVID-19 vaccination. The chain links TRBV7-2 to TRBJ1-1; 9 nucleotides line up with TRBD1. The CDR3 loop is CASSLLPPGQGGDEAFF. Written as DNA, the CDR3 is TGTGCCAGCAGCCTCCTCCCGCCGGGACAGGGCGGGGATGAAGCTTTCTTT.